The 27 T cell receptor beta chains below all came from one sample that was sequenced in a study of T cell responses to AZD1222 COVID-19 vaccine. The protocol was immunoSEQ multiplex PCR, while the TCRdb copy is restricted to in-frame clones and leaves out a portion. The data contain some 100,000 clones, about 82% of them singletons. The sample consisted of peripheral blood, taken 28 days after the second AZD1222 dose. The receptors come from an adult who received the AZD1222 COVID-19 vaccine.

With regard to this clone: This sample includes further DNA sequences coding for the same CDR3. The chain employs TRBV3-1 (or the pseudogene TRBV3-2) and TRBJ2-5, with D perhaps TRBD2 (5 bases). The CDR3 consists of 14 residues. CDR1 and CDR2 from the germline V gene are LGHDT and YNNKEL (reference sequence). With 0 bases removed from V and 4 bases from J, the gap between germline ends came to 9 bases. Here the CDR3 DNA reads TGTGCCAGCAGCCAAGATCCCCTAGCAGAGACCCAGTACTTC. Its protein product is CASSQDPLAETQYF.

The chain employs TRBV6-5 and TRBJ1-6, with unresolved D. The CDR3 covers 15 residues. V lost 0 bases and J lost 7, with 10 bases in between. Germline CDR1 is MNHEY and CDR2 is SVGAGI. The CDR3 DNA reads as TGTGCCAGCAGTTACTCGTTGATTACAAATTCACCCCTCCACTTT. This encodes CASSYSLITNSPLHF.

The chain recombines TRBV5-4 with TRBJ1-1; 7 nucleotides agree with TRBD1. CDR1 is SGHNT, CDR2 YYREEE, per germline (reference sequence). The CDR3 runs 14 residues. The trim removed 0 bases at V and 1 base at J, leaving 0 bases unmatched. This CDR3 reads CASSLGDRNTEAFF. The CDR3 DNA reads TGTGCCAGCAGCTTGGGGGACAGGAACACTGAAGCTTTCTTT.

The chain uses TRBV7-3 and TRBJ2-3; D unclear. The CDR3 has 14 residues. Germline CDR1 reads SGHTA; CDR2 reads FQGTGA. V lost 3 bases and J 0 bases, leaving 7 bases between the germline ends. CDR3 bases: TGTGCCAGCAGCTTCGACGGAAGCACAGATACGCAGTATTTT. Protein: CASSFDGSTDTQYF.

V is TRBV19 and J is TRBJ1-1, with unresolved D. The CDR3 runs 12 residues. Between the trimmed V and J ends, which lost 6 bases and 10 bases, there was a span of 15 bases. The germline CDR1 and CDR2 sequences are LNHDA and SQIVND (reference sequence). CDR3 amino acids: CASRGTTGGAFF. In DNA, the CDR3 is TGTGCCAGTAGAGGTACAACGGGTGGAGCTTTCTTT.

This clone was picked up one time. The chain joins TRBV6-1 to TRBJ1-5; 8 positions match TRBD1. The CDR3 runs to 15 residues. Germline CDR1 MNHNS, CDR2 SASEGT. Germline trimming cut 1 base from V and 6 bases from J; bases unmatched to any gene: 5. CDR3 loop: CASSEEGTGSQPQHF. DNA of the CDR3: TGTGCCAGCAGTGAAGAGGGGACAGGATCTCAGCCCCAGCATTTT.

The rearrangement uses TRBV29-1 and TRBJ1-2, with TRBD1 matching over 8 bases. J lost 3 bases, V lost 6 bases, and 6 bases had no gene match. This CDR3 comprises 13 residues. CDR1 is SQVTM and CDR2 is ANQGSEA in the germline V gene. CDR3 coding DNA: TGCAGCGTATCTGGACAGGGCCACTATGGCTACACCTTC. Amino acids: CSVSGQGHYGYTF.

The genes are TRBV13 and TRBJ2-7, with a possible D match to TRBD1 (5 bases). Trimming took 5 bases from V and 4 from J, leaving 12 bases between them. The germline V gene encodes CDR1 PRHDT and CDR2 FYEKMQ (reference sequence). This CDR3 is 13 amino acids long. For the CDR3, the DNA is TGTGCCAGCAGCCCTTCTTCAGGGTACGAGCAGTACTTC. It is translated as CASSPSSGYEQYF. Complete variable domain (other parts from reference TRBV13 and TRBJ2-7): AAGVIQSPRHLIKEKRETATLKCYPIPRHDTVYWYQQGPGQDPQFLISFYEKMQSDKGSIPDRFSAQQFSDYHSELNMSSLELGDSALYFCASSPSSGYEQYFGPGTRLTVT.

The CDR3 spells CASSLKAEAFF. CDR3 sequence (DNA): TGTGCCAGCAGCCTCAAAGCTGAAGCTTTCTTT. The chain employs TRBV3-1 (or the pseudogene TRBV3-2) and TRBJ1-1; D is unclear. There are 11 residues in the CDR3. From germline, CDR1 is LGHDT and CDR2 YNNKEL (reference sequence). V lost 4 bases and J lost 6, with 6 bases in between.

The chain has TRBV9 and TRBJ2-3; D not certain. This CDR3 is 13 amino acids long. Germline V lookup: CDR1 SGDLS, CDR2 YYNGEE. Trimming pared 1 base from V and 6 bases from J, leaving 9 bases between. This chain's CDR3 is CASSVMTSDTQYF. The CDR3 DNA reads as TGTGCCAGCAGCGTAATGACATCCGATACGCAGTATTTT.

The genes are TRBV21-1 and TRBJ1-6; TRBD1, as called in the table, went unchecked against the DNA. TRBV21-1 is flagged as a pseudogene. The CDR3 extends over 20 amino acids. As DNA, the CDR3 is TGTGCCAGCAGCAAGGGGCAACCGGGACAGGGTTTTTTTGATAATTCACCCCTCCACTTT. This gives the protein CASSKGQPGQGFFDNSPLHF.

V and J are TRBV18 and TRBJ2-7, with a tentative D call TRBD2 (5 bases). Germline V gives CDR1 KGHSH, CDR2 LQKENI. The CDR3 has 15 residues. Trimming removed 1 base at V and 5 bases at J, with 15 bases between. The CDR3 reads CASSPQSGSPHEQYF. The CDR3 DNA sequence: TGTGCCAGCTCACCACAAAGCGGATCCCCCCACGAGCAGTACTTC.

This clone showed up just once. The chain links TRBV29-1 to TRBJ2-3, with 8 bases lining up with TRBD1. Germline values: CDR1 SQVTM, CDR2 ANQGSEA. The length of the CDR3 is 15 residues. V gave up 7 bases and J gave up 1 base; unmatched junction bases: 10. In DNA form, the CDR3 reads TGCAGCGCCCTAAACAGGGGACAGGGCACAGATACGCAGTATTTT. Translation gives CSALNRGQGTDTQYF.

The chain recombines TRBV5-1 with TRBJ2-1; weak D call: TRBD1 (7 bases). This CDR3 is 17 amino acids long. Germline V CDR1 and CDR2: SGHRS, YFSETQ. Trimming pared 4 bases from V and 2 bases from J, leaving 19 bases between. The CDR3 DNA reads as TGCGCCAGCAGCGGGATTCCAGACAGGGAGGCCTACAATGAGCAGTTCTTC. Translation gives CASSGIPDREAYNEQFF. Filled out from reference TRBV5-1 and TRBJ2-1, the complete variable domain reads KAGVTQTPRYLIKTRGQQVTLSCSPISGHRSVSWYQQTPGQGLQFLFEYFSETQRNKGNFPGRFSGRQFSNSRSEMNVSTLELGDSALYLCASSGIPDREAYNEQFFGPGTRLTVL.

The chain recombines TRBV30 with TRBJ1-1; D is unclear. Between the trimmed V and J ends, which lost 4 bases and 1 base, there was a span of 10 bases. Germline loops: CDR1 GTSNPN, CDR2 SVGIG (reference sequence). CDR3 size: 13 residues. The CDR3: CAWNQGWNTEAFF. In DNA, the CDR3 is TGTGCCTGGAACCAAGGATGGAACACTGAAGCTTTCTTT.

The J gene is TRBJ2-1, the V gene TRBV7-8, with D hard to call. From germline, CDR1 is SGHVS and CDR2 FQNEAQ. Trimming shortened V by 7 bases and J by 7 bases, and 17 bases separated the two germline ends. This CDR3 has 14 residues. The CDR3 coding sequence is TGTGCCAGCACCCGAGAGACGGGCCGAAATGAGCAGTTCTTC. Amino acids: CASTRETGRNEQFF. The full variable domain, with the rest looked up from reference TRBV7-8 and TRBJ2-1, is GAGVSQSPRYKVAKRGQDVALRCDPISGHVSLFWYQQALGQGPEFLTYFQNEAQLDKSGLPSDRFFAERPEGSVSTLKIQRTQQEDSAVYLCASTRETGRNEQFFGPGTRLTVL.

J is TRBJ2-7 and V is TRBV12-5; the D is unclear. The CDR3 has 12 residues. Germline values: CDR1 LGHNT, CDR2 FRNRAP. Trimming shortened V by 2 bases and J by 3 bases, and 5 bases separated the two germline ends. The CDR3 nucleotides read TGTGCTAGTGGTTTGAACAGCTACGAGCAGTACTTC. Its protein is CASGLNSYEQYF.

This chain links TRBV7-3 with TRBJ2-2, with a possible D match to TRBD1 (6 bases). V lost 1 base and J 7 bases, leaving 19 bases between the germline ends. Germline CDR1 reads SGHTA; CDR2 reads FQGTGA. This CDR3 region has 17 residues. The CDR3 reads CASSLIPTQGKGGELFF. CDR3 bases: TGTGCCAGCAGCTTAATTCCGACTCAGGGGAAGGGCGGGGAGCTGTTTTTT.

This clone was seen only once. The chain uses TRBV2 and TRBJ1-2, with D unclear. V lost 9 bases and J 5 bases, leaving 16 bases between the germline ends. The germline V gene encodes CDR1 SNHLY and CDR2 FYNNEI. CDR3 length equals 13 residues. CDR3 residues: CARPTQIGYGYTF. The CDR3 nucleotides are TGTGCCAGACCTACACAGATCGGGTATGGCTACACCTTC.

This sequence joins TRBV9 and TRBJ2-3, with D uncertain. Trimming shortened V by 4 bases and J by 1 base, and 10 bases separated the two germline ends. CDR3 length: 14 amino acids. Looked up from germline, CDR1 is SGDLS and CDR2 is YYNGEE. The CDR3 here is CASSLRAGTDTQYF. The CDR3 bases are TGTGCCAGCAGCCTCCGGGCCGGCACAGATACGCAGTATTTT.

This rearrangement joins TRBV10-3 to TRBJ2-5, with 8 bases aligning to TRBD2. Losses at the gene ends were 9 bases for V and 5 bases for J; bases not matched to a gene: 8. The CDR3 loop spans 13 amino acids. The germline gives CDR1 ENHRY, CDR2 SYGVKD. The DNA of the CDR3 is TGTGCCATGGCGGGGGGCGCCGGGGAGACCCAGTACTTC. This codes for CAMAGGAGETQYF.

The chain is built from TRBV7-9 and TRBJ1-4; D not resolved. Germline CDR1 reads SEHNR; CDR2 reads FQNEAQ (reference sequence). The V end was cut by 5 bases, the J end by 6 bases, with 10 bases between. This CDR3 has 13 residues. The CDR3 here is CASSLGSYEKLFF. CDR3 DNA: TGTGCCAGCAGCCTGGGGAGTTATGAAAAACTGTTTTTT.

The gene calls are TRBV5-6 and TRBJ2-5; no clear D. The CDR3 is made up of 11 amino acids. Germline-derived CDR1 and CDR2 are SGHDT and YYEEEE. V was shortened by 6 bases and J by 2 bases, with 5 bases between the two germline ends. CDR3 sequence reads: CASTHQETQYF. The CDR3 DNA sequence: TGTGCCAGCACCCATCAAGAGACCCAGTACTTC.

The chain recombines TRBV7-9 with TRBJ1-4; D is unresolved. The germline V and J ends were trimmed by 6 bases and 7 bases, with 9 bases remaining between them. The V gene's germline CDR1 is SEHNR and CDR2 FQNEAQ (reference sequence). The CDR3 spans 12 residues. CDR3 amino acids: CASSPLSEKLFF. CDR3 coding DNA: TGTGCCAGCAGTCCTCTCAGTGAAAAACTGTTTTTT.

The rearrangement joins TRBV7-9 to TRBJ1-2, with unresolved D. V was cut by 6 bases and J by 8 bases, with 10 bases left in between. The CDR3 covers 11 residues. Per germline, CDR1 SEHNR and CDR2 FQNEAQ (reference sequence). The CDR3 sequence: CASRGTDGYTF. For the CDR3, the DNA is TGTGCCAGCAGGGGAACGGACGGCTACACCTTC.

The J gene is TRBJ1-5, the V gene TRBV30, with no clear D. Germline V gives CDR1 GTSNPN, CDR2 SVGIG (reference sequence). The CDR3 is made up of 18 amino acids. V gave up 3 bases and J gave up 0 bases, with 21 bases separating them. The CDR3 DNA follows: TGTGCCTGGAGCGACGCCTGGACGGAAAATTATAGCAATCAGCCCCAGCATTTT. The encoded protein is CAWSDAWTENYSNQPQHF.

The genes are TRBV5-6 and TRBJ2-7, with D tentatively TRBD1 or TRBD2 (5 bases each). This CDR3 contains 16 residues. Germline V gene lookup returns CDR1 SGHDT and CDR2 YYEEEE. V was cut by 1 base and J by 1 base, with 15 bases left in between. The CDR3 region is CASSLWGGSGSYEQYF. The CDR3 DNA reads as TGTGCCAGCAGCTTGTGGGGCGGGTCAGGGTCCTACGAGCAGTACTTC.